Each of the 9 T cell receptor beta chains below was sequenced from the same sample in a study of vaccination and CD4 T cells after COVID-19. The treatment: approximately nine-day PBMC culture with coronavirus spike peptide pools or control peptides (ViraFEST assay). The study sequenced cultured CD4+ T cell DNA using the Oncomine TCR Beta short-read assay. Each CDR3 protein gets one entry after TCRdb re-called the PCR reads with MiXCR. The table records under 5,500 distinct CDR3 sequences, roughly 21% of them present only once. Antigens for these TCRs are unknown. Sequenced input: CD4+ T cells from blood, cultured in vitro. These receptors all come from a human donor who had recovered from COVID-19.

The rearrangement links TRBV7-8 to TRBJ2-5, with 7 bases aligning to TRBD2. Germline values: CDR1 SGHVS, CDR2 FQNEAQ. V was clipped by 4 bases and J by 4 bases; unmatched bases: 9. The CDR3 covers 15 residues. For the CDR3, the DNA is TGTGCCAGCAGCTCCCAATCGGGGGGAACAGAGACCCAGTACTTC. Its translation: CASSSQSGGTETQYF. The whole variable domain, remainder taken from reference TRBV7-8 and TRBJ2-5, is GAGVSQSPRYKVAKRGQDVALRCDPISGHVSLFWYQQALGQGPEFLTYFQNEAQLDKSGLPSDRFFAERPEGSVSTLKIQRTQQEDSAVYLCASSSQSGGTETQYFGPGTRLLVL.

In its sample, this clonotype is medium-sized. The V gene is TRBV6-1, the J gene TRBJ1-6, with 7 bases that match TRBD1. The ends lost 7 bases at V and 7 bases at J; junction bases unmatched: 7. CDR1 MNHNS and CDR2 SASEGT come from the germline V gene. CDR3 length equals 14 residues. The CDR3 here is CASIIGTANSPLHF. CDR3 in DNA: TGTGCCAGCATTATCGGGACAGCGAATTCACCCCTCCACTTT.

In this sample, this clonotype turned up a few times. This chain joins TRBV2 and TRBJ2-1; 14 bases are a match to TRBD2. With V trimmed by 0 bases and J by 0 bases, 7 bases remained unmatched. There are 20 residues in the CDR3. Per germline, CDR1 SNHLY and CDR2 FYNNEI. CDR3 residues: CASSEAYGTSGGHSYNEQFF. In nucleotides, the CDR3 is TGTGCCAGCAGTGAAGCCTACGGGACTAGCGGGGGCCACTCCTACAATGAGCAGTTCTTC.

The rearrangement joins TRBV7-9 to TRBJ1-2, with 10 bases fitting TRBD1. From germline, CDR1 is SEHNR and CDR2 FQNEAQ (reference sequence). J lost 4 bases, V lost 1 base, and 0 bases had no gene match. The CDR3 runs 14 residues. CDR3 coding DNA: TGTGCCAGCAGCTTAGGGACAGGGGGCTATGGCTACACCTTC. This gives the protein CASSLGTGGYGYTF.

The V and J genes are TRBV20-1 and TRBJ2-3, with TRBD2 identical over 8 bases. V dropped 2 bases and J dropped 2; count of bases not matched to a gene: 6. This CDR3 contains 15 residues. Germline lookup yields CDR1 DFQATT and CDR2 SNEGSKA (reference sequence). The CDR3 here is CSARPSGGPTDTQYF. For the CDR3, the DNA is TGCAGTGCTAGACCGAGCGGGGGACCCACAGATACGCAGTATTTT.

The table lists this clonotype with a few counts. The rearrangement joins TRBV19 to TRBJ1-1; D gene uncertain. Trimming took off 8 bases at V and 1 base at J, with 20 bases between the two ends. There are 16 residues in the CDR3. CDR1 and CDR2 (germline): LNHDA, SQIVND (reference sequence). The CDR3 nucleotides are TGTGCCAGTCCCGGTGGCATGTGGAAGGGGAACACTGAAGCTTTCTTT. Translation: CASPGGMWKGNTEAFF.

The V call is TRBV7-3, the J call TRBJ2-1, with D hard to call. V gave up 5 bases and J gave up 5 bases, with 16 bases separating them. The germline CDR1 and CDR2 sequences are SGHTA and FQGTGA. The CDR3 contains 15 residues. DNA of the CDR3: TGTGCCAGCAGCCCCGGACCCCGAACAGACAATGAGCAGTTCTTC. It translates to CASSPGPRTDNEQFF.

This clonotype was detected a few times. The rearrangement uses TRBV21-1 and TRBJ2-4; TRBD1 is taken as the D call from the table, unchecked against the DNA. TRBV21-1 is labeled a pseudogene. The CDR3 extends over 17 amino acids. The CDR3 region is CASSKVEGVLAKNIQYF. CDR3 DNA sequence: TGTGCCAGCAGCAAAGTGGAAGGGGTACTAGCCAAAAACATTCAGTACTTC.

The J gene is TRBJ2-5, the V gene TRBV30, with TRBD2 as a possible D gene (5 bases). The CDR3 covers 14 residues. V was pared by 3 bases and J by 4 bases, with 15 bases between. Looked up from germline, CDR1 is GTSNPN and CDR2 is SVGIG (reference sequence). CDR3 region: CAWRALLVGETQYF. Here the CDR3 DNA reads TGTGCCTGGAGGGCCTTACTAGTTGGAGAGACCCAGTACTTC.